This T cell receptor (beta chain) was obtained from a study of T cells in Graves' hyperthyroidism and ophthalmopathy. Broader study findings: The majority of expanded thyroid clonotypes above 0.001 also appeared in blood.

This clonotype was observed a few times. What it recognizes is unknown. Uncontrolled infections, other autoimmune diseases, pregnancy or lactation led to exclusion of patients. Amplified TCR beta CDR3 regions derived from RNA transcripts. The TCR CDR3 first-round RT-PCR relied on the HTBI primer set. TCRdb fed the multiplex PCR reads into MiXCR, producing one record per CDR3 protein. The sample yields hundreds of thousands of distinct CDR3 sequences, 45% seen once. Material for sequencing was peripheral blood or thyroid tissue (not recorded which). This TCR came from an adult man with Graves' disease, either hyperthyroidism or ophthalmopathy (not recorded which).

CDR3: CASSKRQETQYF. The CDR3 DNA reads as TGTGCCAGCAGCAAGCGGCAAGAGACCCAGTACTTC. V is TRBV6-6 and J is TRBJ2-5, with a weak D call TRBD2 (5 bases). This CDR3 region has 12 residues. The V gene lost 6 bases and the J gene lost 2 bases, with 7 bases spanning the gap. Per germline, CDR1 MNHNY and CDR2 SVGAGI (reference sequence).